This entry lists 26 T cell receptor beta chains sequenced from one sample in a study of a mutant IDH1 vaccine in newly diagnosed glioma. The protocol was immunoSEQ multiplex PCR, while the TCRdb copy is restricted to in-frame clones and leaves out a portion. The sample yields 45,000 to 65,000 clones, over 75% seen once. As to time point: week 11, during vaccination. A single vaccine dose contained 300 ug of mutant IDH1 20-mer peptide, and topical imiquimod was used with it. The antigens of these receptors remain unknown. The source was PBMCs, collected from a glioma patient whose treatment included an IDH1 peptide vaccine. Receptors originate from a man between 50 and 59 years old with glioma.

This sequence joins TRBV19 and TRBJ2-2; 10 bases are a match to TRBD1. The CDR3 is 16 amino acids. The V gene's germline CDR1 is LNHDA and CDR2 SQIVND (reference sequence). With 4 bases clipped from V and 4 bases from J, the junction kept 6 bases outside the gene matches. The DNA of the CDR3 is TGTGCCAGTAGTACCGGGACAGGGGTTGTCACCGGGGAGCTGTTTTTT. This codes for CASSTGTGVVTGELFF.

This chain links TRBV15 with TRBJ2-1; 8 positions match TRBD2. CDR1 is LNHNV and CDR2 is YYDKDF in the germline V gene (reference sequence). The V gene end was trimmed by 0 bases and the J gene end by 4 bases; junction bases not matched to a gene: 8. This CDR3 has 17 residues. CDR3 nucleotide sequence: TGTGCCACCAGCAGAGATGGGGGCGGGGGGTTTTACAATGAGCAGTTCTTC. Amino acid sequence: CATSRDGGGGFYNEQFF.

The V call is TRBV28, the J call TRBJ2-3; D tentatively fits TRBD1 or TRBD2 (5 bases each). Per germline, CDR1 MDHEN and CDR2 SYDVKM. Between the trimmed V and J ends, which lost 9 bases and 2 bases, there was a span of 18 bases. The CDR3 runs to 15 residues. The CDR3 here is CASSVEGPYTDTQYF. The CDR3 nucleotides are TGTGCCAGTAGCGTTGAGGGGCCTTACACAGATACGCAGTATTTT.

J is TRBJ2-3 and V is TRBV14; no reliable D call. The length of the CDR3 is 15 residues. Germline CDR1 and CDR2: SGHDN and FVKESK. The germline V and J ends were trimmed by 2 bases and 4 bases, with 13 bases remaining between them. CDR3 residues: CASSQNRRRADTQYF. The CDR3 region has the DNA TGTGCCAGCAGCCAAAACCGCCGACGAGCAGATACGCAGTATTTT.

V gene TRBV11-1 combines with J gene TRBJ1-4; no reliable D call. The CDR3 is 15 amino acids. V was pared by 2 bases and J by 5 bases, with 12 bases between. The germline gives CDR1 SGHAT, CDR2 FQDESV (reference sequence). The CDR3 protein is CASSLSQWGNEKLFF. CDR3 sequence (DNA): TGTGCCAGCAGCTTATCACAGTGGGGAAATGAAAAACTGTTTTTT.

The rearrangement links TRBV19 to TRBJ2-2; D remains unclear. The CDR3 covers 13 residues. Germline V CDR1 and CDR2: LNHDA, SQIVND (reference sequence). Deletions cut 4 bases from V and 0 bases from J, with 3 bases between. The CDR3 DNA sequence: TGTGCCAGTAGTAACCCGAACACCGGGGAGCTGTTTTTT. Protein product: CASSNPNTGELFF.

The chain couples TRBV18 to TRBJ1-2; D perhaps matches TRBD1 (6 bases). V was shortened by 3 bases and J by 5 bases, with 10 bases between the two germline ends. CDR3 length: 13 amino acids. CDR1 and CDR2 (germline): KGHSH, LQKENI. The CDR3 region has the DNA TGTGCCAGCTCACCCGGACAGCAGTATGGCTACACCTTC. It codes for CASSPGQQYGYTF.

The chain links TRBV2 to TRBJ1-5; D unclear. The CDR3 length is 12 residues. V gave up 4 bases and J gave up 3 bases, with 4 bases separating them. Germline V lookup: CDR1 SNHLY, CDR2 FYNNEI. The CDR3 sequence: CASSADNQPQHF. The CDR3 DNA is TGTGCCAGCAGTGCCGACAATCAGCCCCAGCATTTT.

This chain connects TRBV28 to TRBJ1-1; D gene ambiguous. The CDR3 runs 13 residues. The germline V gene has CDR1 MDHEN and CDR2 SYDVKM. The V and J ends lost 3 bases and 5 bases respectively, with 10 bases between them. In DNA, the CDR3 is TGTGCCAGCAGTTTCGCCCGGCAGACTGAAGCTTTCTTT. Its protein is CASSFARQTEAFF.

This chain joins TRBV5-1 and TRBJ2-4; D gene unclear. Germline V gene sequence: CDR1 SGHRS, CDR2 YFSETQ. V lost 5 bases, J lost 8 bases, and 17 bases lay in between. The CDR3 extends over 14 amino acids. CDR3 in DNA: TGCGCCAGCAGTCGGAGTTTGGACGTGGACATTCAGTACTTC. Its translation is CASSRSLDVDIQYF.

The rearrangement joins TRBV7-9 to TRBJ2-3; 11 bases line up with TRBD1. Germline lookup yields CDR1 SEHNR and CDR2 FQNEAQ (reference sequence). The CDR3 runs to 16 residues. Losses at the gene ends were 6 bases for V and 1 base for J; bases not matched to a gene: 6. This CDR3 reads CASSPGTGGGTDTQYF. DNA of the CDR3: TGTGCCAGCAGTCCCGGGACAGGGGGTGGCACAGATACGCAGTATTTT.

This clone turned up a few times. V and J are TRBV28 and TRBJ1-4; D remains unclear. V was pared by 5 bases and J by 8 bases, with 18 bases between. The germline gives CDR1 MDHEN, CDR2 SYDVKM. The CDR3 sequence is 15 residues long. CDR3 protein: CASSPPDASGEKLFF. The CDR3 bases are TGTGCCAGCAGTCCACCGGACGCTAGTGGAGAAAAACTGTTTTTT.

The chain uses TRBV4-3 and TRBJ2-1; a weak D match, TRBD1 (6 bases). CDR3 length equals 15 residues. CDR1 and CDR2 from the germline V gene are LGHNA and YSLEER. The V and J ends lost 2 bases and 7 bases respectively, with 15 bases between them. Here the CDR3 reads CASSQTWTRGNEQFF. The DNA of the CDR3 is TGCGCCAGCAGCCAAACATGGACGAGGGGGAATGAGCAGTTCTTC.

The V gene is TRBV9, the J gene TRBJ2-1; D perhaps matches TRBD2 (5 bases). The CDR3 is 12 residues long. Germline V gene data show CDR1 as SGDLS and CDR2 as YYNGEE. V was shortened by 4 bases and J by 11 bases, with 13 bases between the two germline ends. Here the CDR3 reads CASSQTGSKQFF. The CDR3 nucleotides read TGTGCCAGCAGCCAAACGGGGTCTAAGCAGTTCTTC.

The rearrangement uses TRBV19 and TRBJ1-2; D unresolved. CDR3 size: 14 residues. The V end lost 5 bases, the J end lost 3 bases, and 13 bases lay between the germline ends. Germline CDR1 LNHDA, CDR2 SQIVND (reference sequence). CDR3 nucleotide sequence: TGTGCCAGTAGTTACGGAGGGAAGGACTATGGCTACACCTTC. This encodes CASSYGGKDYGYTF. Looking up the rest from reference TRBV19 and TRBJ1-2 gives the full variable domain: DGGITQSPKYLFRKEGQNVTLSCEQNLNHDAMYWYRQDPGQGLRLIYYSQIVNDFQKGDIAEGYSVSREKKESFPLTVTSAQKNPTAFYLCASSYGGKDYGYTFGSGTRLTVV.

CDR3 region: CASSSPTSSNYGYTF. The CDR3 nucleotides read TGTGCCAGCAGTTCCCCGACATCTTCTAACTATGGCTACACCTTC. The rearrangement links TRBV28 to TRBJ1-2; D is uncertain. The CDR3 length is 15 residues. Germline V lookup: CDR1 MDHEN, CDR2 SYDVKM. V was shortened by 4 bases and J by 0 bases, with 12 bases between the two germline ends.

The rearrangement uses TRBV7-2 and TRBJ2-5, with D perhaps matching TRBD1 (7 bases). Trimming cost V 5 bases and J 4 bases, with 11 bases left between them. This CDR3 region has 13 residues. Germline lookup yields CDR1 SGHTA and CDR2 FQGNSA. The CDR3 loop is CASSRQGGETQYF. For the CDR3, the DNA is TGTGCCAGCAGCCGACAGGGAGGAGAGACCCAGTACTTC.

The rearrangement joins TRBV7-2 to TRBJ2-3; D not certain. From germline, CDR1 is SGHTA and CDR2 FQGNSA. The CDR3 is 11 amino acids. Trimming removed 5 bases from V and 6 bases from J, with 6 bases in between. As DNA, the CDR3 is TGTGCCAGCAGCCTGGCGGATACGCAGTATTTT. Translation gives CASSLADTQYF.

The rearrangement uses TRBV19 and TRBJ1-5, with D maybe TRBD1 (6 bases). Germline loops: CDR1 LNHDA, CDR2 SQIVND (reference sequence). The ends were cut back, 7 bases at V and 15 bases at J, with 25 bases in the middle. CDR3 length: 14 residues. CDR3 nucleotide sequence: TGTGCCAGTACGGGGGAGGGCAGGTCGGGGGCTACGCATTTT. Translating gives CASTGEGRSGATHF.

The CDR3 here is CASSYGGDGVRDTQYF. DNA of the CDR3: TGTGCCAGCAGCTACGGGGGGGACGGCGTAAGGGATACGCAGTATTTT. The J gene is TRBJ2-3, the V gene TRBV11-3; 8 bases line up with TRBD2. V dropped 4 bases and J dropped 6; count of bases not matched to a gene: 12. The CDR3 has 16 amino acids. Looked up from germline, CDR1 is SGHNT and CDR2 is YENEEA.

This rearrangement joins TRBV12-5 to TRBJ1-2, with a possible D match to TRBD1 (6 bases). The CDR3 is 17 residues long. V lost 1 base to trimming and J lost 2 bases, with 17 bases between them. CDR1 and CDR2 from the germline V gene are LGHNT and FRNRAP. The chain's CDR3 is CASGLGQGHGPNYGYTF. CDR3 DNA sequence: TGTGCTAGTGGTTTGGGTCAGGGGCATGGTCCCAACTATGGCTACACCTTC.

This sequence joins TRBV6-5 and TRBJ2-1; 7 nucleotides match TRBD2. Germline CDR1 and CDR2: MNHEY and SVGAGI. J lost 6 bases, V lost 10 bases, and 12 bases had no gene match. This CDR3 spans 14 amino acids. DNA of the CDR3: TGTGCCACCCGGGGGGAAACAAAGTCCAATGAGCAGTTCTTC. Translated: CATRGETKSNEQFF.

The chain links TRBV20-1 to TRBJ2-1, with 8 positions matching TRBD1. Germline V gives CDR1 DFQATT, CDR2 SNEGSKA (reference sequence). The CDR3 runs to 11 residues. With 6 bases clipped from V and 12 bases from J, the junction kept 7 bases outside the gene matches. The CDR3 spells CSAKDREWQFF. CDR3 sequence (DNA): TGCAGTGCGAAGGACAGGGAATGGCAGTTCTTC.

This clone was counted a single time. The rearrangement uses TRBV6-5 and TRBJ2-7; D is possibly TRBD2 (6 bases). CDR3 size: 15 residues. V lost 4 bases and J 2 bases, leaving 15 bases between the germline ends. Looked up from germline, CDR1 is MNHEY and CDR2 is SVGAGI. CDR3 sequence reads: CASSSGDSLPYEQYF. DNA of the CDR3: TGTGCCAGCAGTTCGGGGGACTCTCTCCCCTACGAGCAGTACTTC.

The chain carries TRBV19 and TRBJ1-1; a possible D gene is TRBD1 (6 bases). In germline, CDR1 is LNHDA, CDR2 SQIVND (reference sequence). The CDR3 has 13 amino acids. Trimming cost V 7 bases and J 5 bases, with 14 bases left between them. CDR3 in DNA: TGTGCCAGTATCCCCAGGGGTGGGACTGAAGCTTTCTTT. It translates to CASIPRGGTEAFF.

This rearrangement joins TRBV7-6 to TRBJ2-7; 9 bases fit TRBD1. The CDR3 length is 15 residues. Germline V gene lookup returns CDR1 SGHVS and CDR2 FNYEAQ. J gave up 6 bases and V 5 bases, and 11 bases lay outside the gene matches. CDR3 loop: CASSRSGQGGVEQYF. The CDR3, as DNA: TGTGCCAGCAGCCGATCGGGACAGGGTGGGGTCGAGCAGTACTTC. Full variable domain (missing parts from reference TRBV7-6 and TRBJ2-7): GAGVSQSPRYKVTKRGQDVALRCDPISGHVSLYWYRQALGQGPEFLTYFNYEAQQDKSGLPNDRFSAERPEGSISTLTIQRTEQRDSAMYRCASSRSGQGGVEQYFGPGTRLTVT.